The 10 T cell receptor beta chains below were found in one sample sequenced in a study of identical twins. TCRdb reprocessed the 5' RACE reads via MiXCR and lists one record per CDR3 protein. The sample gives approximately 1.8 million distinct CDR3 sequences, 32% of which show up once; about 0.25% is in the top ten. The specimen sequenced was cord blood. The origin of the receptors is a newborn girl in good health.

This sequence joins TRBV12-3 or TRBV12-4 and TRBJ2-1, with a tentative D call TRBD2 (6 bases). The CDR3 extends over 14 amino acids. Trimming took 5 bases from V and 4 from J, leaving 12 bases between them. The CDR3 region is CASSVGTHYNEQFF. CDR3 bases: TGTGCCAGCAGTGTCGGGACTCATTACAATGAGCAGTTCTTC.

This clonotype has more than one count but fewer than ten. This rearrangement joins TRBV11-1 to TRBJ1-1; 9 nucleotides match TRBD1. This CDR3 has 14 amino acids. Unmatched junction bases numbered 4, after V lost 5 bases and J lost 3 bases. Germline values: CDR1 SGHAT, CDR2 FQDESV (reference sequence). The CDR3 spells CASSTGQGDTEAFF. The CDR3 DNA reads TGTGCCAGCAGCACGGGACAGGGAGACACTGAAGCTTTCTTT.

The chain combines TRBV5-1 with TRBJ2-3; 7 nucleotides align to TRBD1. Unmatched junction bases numbered 9, after V lost 4 bases and J lost 4 bases. CDR3 size: 15 residues. Germline CDR1 is SGHRS and CDR2 is YFSETQ. The CDR3, as DNA: TGCGCCAGCAGCGTCCGTGGGGACAGCCCAGATACGCAGTATTTT. Protein product: CASSVRGDSPDTQYF.

The CDR3 nucleotides read TGTGCCACCAGTGACCGGGACAGCACAGATACGCAGTATTTT. It translates to CATSDRDSTDTQYF. The chain joins TRBV24-1 to TRBJ2-3; D is possibly TRBD1 or TRBD2 (5 bases each). CDR3 length: 14 residues. V was trimmed by 4 bases and J by 0 bases, leaving 7 bases between them. Germline CDR1 and CDR2: KGHDR and SFDVKD.

V usage is TRBV7-7 and J usage is TRBJ2-3, with D unclear. Germline values: CDR1 SSHAT, CDR2 FNYEAQ (reference sequence). This CDR3 is built from 14 residues. Trimming removed 5 bases from V and 6 bases from J, with 15 bases in between. DNA for the CDR3: TGTGCCAGCAGCCCTCGGGCAGAATGGGATACGCAGTATTTT. Translating it yields CASSPRAEWDTQYF.

The V gene is TRBV20-1, the J gene TRBJ2-2; 10 bases match TRBD2. CDR1 and CDR2 (germline): DFQATT, SNEGSKA (reference sequence). This CDR3 has 15 residues. V was clipped by 3 bases and J by 4 bases; unmatched bases: 5. This CDR3 is CSARPSGRFTGELFF. The CDR3 DNA reads as TGCAGTGCTAGGCCTAGCGGGAGATTCACCGGGGAGCTGTTTTTT.

The chain recombines TRBV24-1 with TRBJ2-3; D not resolved. V lost 4 bases and J lost 7, with 8 bases in between. CDR3 length equals 12 residues. CDR1 KGHDR and CDR2 SFDVKD come from the germline V gene. The CDR3 loop reads CATSDPHHTQYF. CDR3 nucleotides: TGTGCCACCAGTGACCCCCACCATACGCAGTATTTT.

The CDR3 DNA reads as TGTGCCAGCAGTCCGGGGGGGACATATAGCAATCAGCCCCAGCATTTT. Translation: CASSPGGTYSNQPQHF. V is TRBV6-1 and J is TRBJ1-5; TRBD1 might be the D (6 bases). Trimming stripped 5 bases from V and 0 bases from J, with 14 bases between. Per germline, CDR1 MNHNS and CDR2 SASEGT. The CDR3 runs to 16 residues.

This chain links TRBV3-1 with TRBJ2-3; no firm D call. The CDR3 has 16 amino acids. The germline CDR1 and CDR2 sequences are LGHDT and YNNKEL (reference sequence). V was cut by 2 bases and J by 1 base, with 13 bases left in between. CDR3 residues: CASSQPLGVRTDTQYF. The CDR3 DNA reads as TGTGCCAGCAGCCAACCCTTGGGCGTCCGCACAGATACGCAGTATTTT.

This clonotype was counted between two and nine times. The chain links TRBV3-1 to TRBJ2-3, with 15 bases lining up with TRBD2. Looked up from germline, CDR1 is LGHDT and CDR2 is YNNKEL (reference sequence). V trimming: 4 bases; J trimming: 3 bases; junction bases outside the gene matches: 5. CDR3 length equals 17 residues. In DNA form, the CDR3 reads TGTGCCAGCAGCCTCCTCGGACTAGCGGGGGGGACAGATACGCAGTATTTT. Its translation: CASSLLGLAGGTDTQYF.